The rows below give T cell receptor beta chains drawn from one sample of a study of blood T cells in healthy people across ages. A single record per CDR3 protein comes from TCRdb applying MiXCR to the 5' RACE reads. This table has around 1.7 million distinct CDR3 sequences, 28% appearing once. The sequencing sample was made of blood. All receptors come from a young woman in good health. Both conserved end residues are part of each CDR3. A D gene is named only where the DNA matches it firmly. Size tells how often a clone was seen (once, few, many) or the class of an expanded clone, and some rows leave it out.

NA	12	NA	TRBV21-1	TRBJ1-5	TGTGCCAGCACCTTAGCCCACCAGCCCCAGCATTTT	CASTLAHQPQHF
NA	14	few	TRBV5-1	TRBJ2-2	TGCGCCAGCAGCCCGGAGTTGTATGGCGGGGAGCTGTTTTTT	CASSPELYGGELFF
TRBD2	15	few	TRBV7-3	TRBJ2-1	TGTGCCAGCAGCAAAAGCGGGGGAAAAAACAATGAGCAGTTCTTC	CASSKSGGKNNEQFF
NA	13	NA	TRBV7-9	TRBJ1-1	TGTGCCAGCAGCTTTCCGGTGAACACTGAAGCTTTCTTT	CASSFPVNTEAFF
TRBD1	14	many	TRBV3-1	TRBJ1-6	TGTGCCAGCAGCCCTGGACAGGGAGGAGCACCCCTCCACTTT	CASSPGQGGAPLHF
NA	12	NA	TRBV7-2	TRBJ1-6	TGTGCCAGCAGCTTAAGACAAACACCCCTCCACTTT	CASSLRQTPLHF
NA	15	few	TRBV5-1	TRBJ2-2	TGCGCCAGCAGCTTTGGGGGCAGGAACACCGGGGAGCTGTTTTTT	CASSFGGRNTGELFF
NA	12	many	TRBV3-1	TRBJ2-7	TGTGCCAGCAGCCTACAGACCTACGAGCAGTACTTC	CASSLQTYEQYF
TRBD2	17	NA	TRBV10-3	TRBJ2-3	TGTGCCATCAGTGAGTCGGGGGCTAGCGGGGTCGGAGATACGCAGTATTTT	CAISESGASGVGDTQYF
NA	14	NA	TRBV20-1	TRBJ2-5	TGCAGTGCTAACCCGGCTCGGGGCCAAGAGACCCAGTACTTC	CSANPARGQETQYF
NA	14	NA	TRBV11-2	TRBJ1-5	TGTGCCAGCAGCCCCGGGATGGTCAATCAGCCCCAGCATTTT	CASSPGMVNQPQHF